This is a list of T cell receptor beta chains from one sample in a study of blood T cell repertoires in COVID-19. The repertoire was sequenced with immunoSEQ multiplex PCR; TCRdb's copy has only in-frame clones and lacks some. The repertoire holds 290,000 or so clones, with approximately 80% as singletons. The sample consisted of PBMCs or T cells enriched from blood (not recorded which). These receptors were obtained from a man aged 35-49 years who had been exposed to COVID-19. The CDR3 runs from the conserved cysteine through the conserved F or W. D genes are given only for firm matches. Clone size is shown for a subset of rows, as once, few, many or a class of expanded clone.

TRBD1	.	TRBV7-2	TRBJ2-5	TGTGCCAGCAAGGACAGGGGTTTCCAAGAGACCCAGTACTTC	CASKDRGFQETQYF
.	.	TRBV9	TRBJ1-1	.	CASSVGMGSQPFF
TRBD1	.	TRBV27	TRBJ1-6	TGTGCCAGCAGTTTTCAGTTGCGTTTGACAGGGGCTTCACCCCTCCACTTT	CASSFQLRLTGASPLHF
TRBD1	few	TRBV30	TRBJ1-5	TGTGCCTGGGGTGGGGGACAGGGCGGTAATCAGCCCCAGCATTTT	CAWGGGQGGNQPQHF
.	.	TRBV14	TRBJ2-1	TGTGCCAGCAGCCAAGATCTCGGAGTCTTTGCCTACAATGAGCAGTTCTTC	CASSQDLGVFAYNEQFF
.	.	TRBV6-4	TRBJ1-3	TGTGCCAGCAGTCAGCGGGCCGACTCTGGAAACACCATATATTTT	CASSQRADSGNTIYF
TRBD2	.	TRBV5-4	TRBJ2-7	TGTGCCAGCTCTACTAGCGGGAGACTCCTGGGAGAGCAGTACTTC	CASSTSGRLLGEQYF
.	.	TRBV7-9	TRBJ1-6	TGTGCCAGCAGCCCACAGAATTCACCCCTCCACTTT	CASSPQNSPLHF
.	.	TRBV11-3	TRBJ2-3	TGTGCCAGCAGCTTAGTAGGGCCGGGATTAACAGATACGCAGTATTTT	CASSLVGPGLTDTQYF
.	.	TRBV27	TRBJ1-6	TGTGCCAGCAGTCCAGGGGTCCTAAGTTGGAATTCACCCCTCCACTTT	CASSPGVLSWNSPLHF